The 25 T cell receptor beta chains in this list originate from one sample, sequenced in a study of CD8 T cells in ankylosing spondylitis. Whole-study results and caveats: Several highly homologous variants formed a TCR beta motif that appeared characteristic of ankylosing spondylitis blood.

TCRdb called the 5' RACE reads again in MiXCR, with one record for every CDR3 protein. The repertoire holds 700,000 to 1,000,000 distinct CDR3 sequences, approximately 12% seen once, with 0.51% in the top ten. For these receptors, no antigen is known. Sequenced: blood, either unsorted or a sorted T cell fraction (not recorded which). The receptor source for this set is a male donor with ankylosing spondylitis.

This clonotype was detected only a few times. V usage is TRBV4-3 and J usage is TRBJ1-2; possibly TRBD1 for D (6 bases). The CDR3 spans 14 residues. Germline CDR1 LGHNA, CDR2 YSLEER. V lost 0 bases to trimming and J lost 7 bases, with 12 bases between them. The CDR3 reads CASSQDTGGSGYTF. As DNA, the CDR3 is TGCGCCAGCAGCCAAGATACCGGGGGCTCTGGCTACACCTTC.

V is TRBV9 and J is TRBJ2-2, with TRBD1 as a possible D gene (6 bases). The CDR3 sequence is 16 residues long. The V gene lost 4 bases and the J gene lost 2 bases, with 15 bases spanning the gap. Germline V CDR1 and CDR2: SGDLS, YYNGEE. In nucleotides, the CDR3 is TGTGCCAGCAGCCCTCGTCGGACAGCCAACACCGGGGAGCTGTTTTTT. Protein product: CASSPRRTANTGELFF.

This clonotype was counted only a few times. This chain connects TRBV20-1 to TRBJ2-3; 8 bases line up with TRBD1. The CDR3 is made up of 14 amino acids. The V segment lost 4 bases and the J segment 2 bases; nucleotides outside the gene matches: 5. Germline CDR1 DFQATT, CDR2 SNEGSKA (reference sequence). CDR3 nucleotide sequence: TGCAGTGCTACTTGGCAGGGGGCCACAGATACGCAGTATTTT. Amino acids: CSATWQGATDTQYF.

The chain uses TRBV6-5 and TRBJ2-5; 8 bases map to TRBD1. There are 16 residues in the CDR3. The V and J ends lost 0 bases and 2 bases, in that order; junction bases with no gene match: 5. CDR1 is MNHEY, CDR2 SVGAGI, per germline. DNA of the CDR3: TGTGCCAGCAGTTACTCGTTAGGGACAGGTCAAGAGACCCAGTACTTC. Its translation: CASSYSLGTGQETQYF.

This clonotype showed up just a few times. The chain uses TRBV13 and TRBJ2-1; tentatively, D is TRBD1 (5 bases). The germline V gene has CDR1 PRHDT and CDR2 FYEKMQ (reference sequence). Trimming shortened V by 7 bases and J by 7 bases, and 11 bases separated the two germline ends. The length of the CDR3 is 12 residues. The chain's CDR3 is CASKVRGNEQFF. Written as DNA, the CDR3 is TGTGCCAGCAAGGTTAGGGGAAATGAGCAGTTCTTC. Full variable domain (rest looked up from reference TRBV13 and TRBJ2-1): AAGVIQSPRHLIKEKRETATLKCYPIPRHDTVYWYQQGPGQDPQFLISFYEKMQSDKGSIPDRFSAQQFSDYHSELNMSSLELGDSALYFCASKVRGNEQFFGPGTRLTVL.

This clonotype was seen a handful of times. V and J are TRBV7-2 and TRBJ1-2; unclear D gene. V shed 10 bases and J shed 3 bases, with 21 bases lying between them. This CDR3 spans 15 amino acids. Germline loops: CDR1 SGHTA, CDR2 FQGNSA. The CDR3 nucleotides read TGTGCCACCGGCCCCCCTCGGCGTAGGGACTATGGCTACACCTTC. It encodes CATGPPRRRDYGYTF.

This chain joins TRBV7-2 and TRBJ2-7; D tentatively fits TRBD1 or TRBD2 (5 bases each). Trimming left V 4 bases short and J 0 bases short, with 10 bases between. Germline assignment: CDR1 SGHTA and CDR2 FQGNSA. The CDR3 length is 14 residues. For the CDR3, the DNA is TGTGCCAGCAGCTCCGCCGGGGCCTCCTACGAGCAGTACTTC. The encoded protein is CASSSAGASYEQYF.

This clonotype was picked up a small number of times. The gene calls are TRBV6-1 and TRBJ2-3, with TRBD2 matching over 13 bases. From germline, CDR1 is MNHNS and CDR2 SASEGT. V was clipped by 6 bases and J by 5 bases; unmatched bases: 5. This CDR3 has 15 amino acids. CDR3 DNA: TGTGCCAGCAGGAGGACTAGCGGGAGAGTAGATACGCAGTATTTT. It translates to CASRRTSGRVDTQYF.

This clonotype was detected only a few times. The gene calls are TRBV9 and TRBJ2-2, with D possibly TRBD2 on 5 matching bases. The length of the CDR3 is 17 residues. Germline lookup yields CDR1 SGDLS and CDR2 YYNGEE. V lost 3 bases to trimming and J lost 0 bases, with 15 bases between them. The CDR3 DNA sequence: TGTGCCAGCAGCGCTCCCCGAGGGATGGCGAACACCGGGGAGCTGTTTTTT. It specifies CASSAPRGMANTGELFF.

This clonotype was counted at least ten times. The J gene is TRBJ1-3, the V gene TRBV7-2; D unclear. Trimming took off 3 bases at V and 0 bases at J, with 12 bases between the two ends. Germline CDR1 is SGHTA and CDR2 is FQGNSA. The CDR3 loop spans 16 amino acids. This CDR3 reads CASSFRSGLSGNTIYF. Here the CDR3 DNA reads TGTGCCAGCAGCTTCCGATCGGGTCTCTCTGGAAACACCATATATTTT.

The chain recombines TRBV12-3 or TRBV12-4 with TRBJ2-7, with TRBD2 matching 9 bases. Trimming cost V 2 bases and J 5 bases; bases outside gene matches: 4. The CDR3 has 14 amino acids. The CDR3 is CASSLLAGTDEQYF. DNA for the CDR3: TGTGCCAGCAGTTTACTAGCGGGAACTGACGAGCAGTACTTC.

This chain links TRBV15 with TRBJ2-7; 8 bases align to TRBD2. Germline CDR1 is LNHNV and CDR2 is YYDKDF (reference sequence). The CDR3 loop spans 15 amino acids. Trimming at V came to 0 bases and at J to 3 bases, leaving 4 bases not matched to a gene. The CDR3, as DNA: TGTGCCACCAGCAGAGAGATAGCGGGGAACTACGAGCAGTACTTC. Protein product: CATSREIAGNYEQYF. Together with reference TRBV15 and TRBJ2-7, the CDR3 gives the full variable domain: DAMVIQNPRYQVTQFGKPVTLSCSQTLNHNVMYWYQQKSSQAPKLLFHYYDKDFNNEADTPDNFQSRRPNTSFCFLDIRSPGLGDTAMYLCATSREIAGNYEQYFGPGTRLTVT.

This clonotype came up a few times. The chain is built from TRBV20-1 and TRBJ1-1; no clear D. The CDR3 loop spans 14 amino acids. Germline V gene sequence: CDR1 DFQATT, CDR2 SNEGSKA (reference sequence). V was pared by 2 bases and J by 7 bases, with 17 bases between. The CDR3 coding sequence is TGCAGTGCTAGAACCGGGTTAGCACGGGGTGAAGCTTTCTTT. Protein: CSARTGLARGEAFF.

The chain combines TRBV20-1 with TRBJ1-1; 10 nucleotides align to TRBD1. The CDR3 has 15 amino acids. Germline V lookup: CDR1 DFQATT, CDR2 SNEGSKA (reference sequence). The V segment lost 6 bases and the J segment 5 bases; nucleotides outside the gene matches: 12. The CDR3 region is CSAPPSWTGGTEAFF. CDR3 nucleotides: TGCAGTGCACCCCCATCATGGACAGGGGGGACTGAAGCTTTCTTT.

Only a few counts were recorded for this clonotype. The rearrangement uses TRBV5-8 and TRBJ2-5; D unresolved. CDR3 length equals 16 residues. V lost 0 bases and J 0 bases, leaving 12 bases between the germline ends. Per the germline V gene, CDR1 is SGHTS and CDR2 is YDEGEE. DNA of the CDR3: TGTGCCAGCAGCTTGGGGAACCACTTGTACCAAGAGACCCAGTACTTC. Its translation is CASSLGNHLYQETQYF.

The J gene is TRBJ2-1, the V gene TRBV7-9; no reliable D call. CDR3 length equals 14 residues. Trimming pared 8 bases from V and 9 bases from J, leaving 20 bases between. Germline V gives CDR1 SEHNR, CDR2 FQNEAQ (reference sequence). CDR3 residues: CASGSALAFGEQFF. CDR3 bases: TGTGCCAGCGGGTCGGCGCTGGCGTTCGGTGAGCAGTTCTTC.

The gene calls are TRBV5-1 and TRBJ1-1; D possibly corresponds to TRBD1 (6 bases). Germline V lookup: CDR1 SGHRS, CDR2 YFSETQ. The CDR3 length is 15 residues. Trimming cost V 3 bases and J 1 base, with 13 bases left between them. The DNA of the CDR3 is TGCGCCAGCAGCTCAGACAGGTCAGCGAACACTGAAGCTTTCTTT. Translating gives CASSSDRSANTEAFF.

This clonotype was found many times. This chain joins TRBV29-1 and TRBJ2-7, with a weak D call TRBD1 (5 bases). The CDR3 is 12 amino acids. Germline CDR1 is SQVTM and CDR2 is ANQGSEA. Trimming took off 6 bases at V and 1 base at J, with 10 bases between the two ends. CDR3 sequence reads: CSVTGQSYEQYF. In nucleotides, the CDR3 is TGCAGCGTAACAGGCCAGTCCTACGAGCAGTACTTC.

This clonotype was detected ten times or more. This chain uses TRBV20-1 with TRBJ2-3; the match to TRBD2 covers 11 bases. From germline, CDR1 is DFQATT and CDR2 SNEGSKA (reference sequence). The trim removed 5 bases at V and 2 bases at J, leaving 3 bases unmatched. This CDR3 is built from 14 residues. CDR3 sequence reads: CSALAGGFTDTQYF. In nucleotides, the CDR3 is TGCAGTGCTCTAGCGGGGGGATTCACAGATACGCAGTATTTT.

This clonotype turned up a few times. This chain connects TRBV5-5 to TRBJ1-2; D unclear. The V gene lost 0 bases and the J gene lost 2 bases, with 11 bases spanning the gap. Germline V gene sequence: CDR1 SGHKS, CDR2 YYEKEE (reference sequence). The CDR3 covers 15 residues. This chain's CDR3 is CASSLGPSLNYGYTF. The CDR3 DNA is TGTGCCAGCAGCTTGGGTCCCAGTTTGAACTATGGCTACACCTTC.

The genes are TRBV5-1 and TRBJ2-5; the match to TRBD2 covers 15 bases. Losses at the gene ends were 4 bases for V and 4 bases for J; bases not matched to a gene: 5. The germline CDR1 and CDR2 sequences are SGHRS and YFSETQ. This CDR3 has 16 residues. CDR3 amino acids: CASSGLAGGPGETQYF. In nucleotides, the CDR3 is TGCGCCAGCAGCGGACTAGCGGGAGGGCCGGGAGAGACCCAGTACTTC.

This chain uses TRBV7-2 with TRBJ1-6; a weak D match, TRBD1 (5 bases). The ends were cut back, 5 bases at V and 6 bases at J, with 17 bases in the middle. The length of the CDR3 is 16 residues. Germline V gene sequence: CDR1 SGHTA, CDR2 FQGNSA. CDR3 coding DNA: TGTGCCAGCAGCCCCCAAGGGGCGACGCCTAATTCACCCCTCCACTTT. Translated, it gives CASSPQGATPNSPLHF. The whole variable domain, filled in from reference TRBV7-2 and TRBJ1-6, reads GAGVSQSPSNKVTEKGKDVELRCDPISGHTALYWYRQSLGQGLEFLIYFQGNSAPDKSGLPSDRFSAERTGGSVSTLTIQRTQQEDSAVYLCASSPQGATPNSPLHFGNGTRLTVT.

This chain joins TRBV28 and TRBJ1-4; 8 positions agree with TRBD1. Germline CDR1 and CDR2: MDHEN and SYDVKM. The CDR3 is 13 residues long. V lost 5 bases to trimming and J lost 7 bases; unmatched junction nucleotides: 3. CDR3 sequence (DNA): TGTGCCAGCAGTCCCGGGACAGGTGAAAAACTGTTTTTT. This encodes CASSPGTGEKLFF.

The V call is TRBV20-1, the J call TRBJ1-5; D gene unclear. This CDR3 is 13 amino acids long. The V end lost 1 base, the J end lost 4 bases, and 8 bases lay between the germline ends. Germline V gives CDR1 DFQATT, CDR2 SNEGSKA (reference sequence). In DNA, the CDR3 is TGCAGTGCTAGAGCCCCCGGGAATCAGCCCCAGCATTTT. It translates to CSARAPGNQPQHF.

This clonotype was detected a few times. The rearrangement uses TRBV15 and TRBJ1-4; tentatively, D is TRBD1 (5 bases). V was pared by 0 bases and J by 8 bases, with 10 bases between. The CDR3 contains 14 residues. Germline V gene sequence: CDR1 LNHNV, CDR2 YYDKDF (reference sequence). CDR3 in amino acids: CATSREGLLEKLFF. The CDR3 DNA reads TGTGCCACCAGCAGAGAGGGGCTCCTCGAAAAACTGTTTTTT.